The T cell receptor (beta chain) described here comes from a study of PD-1 blockade in classical Hodgkin lymphoma. In regard to this clone: Its antigen is unknown.

Study-level results: TCR diversity in CD4+, not CD8+, cells rose significantly by C4D1.

Indicated time point: cycle 4 day 1 (C4D1), after more than five weeks of nivolumab. No patient escaped relapse after autologous stem cell transplantation, and brentuximab vedotin exposure varied. Complete response, partial response or progressive disease were the best responses. Measured with immunoSEQ multiplex PCR; TCRdb has only the in-frame clones, and not every one. Counted here are roughly 60,000 clones, just over 90% occurring once; the ten biggest clones make up roughly 8%. Between the trimmed V and J ends, which lost 3 bases and 1 base, there was a span of 6 bases. The CDR3 is 13 amino acids. CDR1 MNHEY and CDR2 SMNVEV come from the germline V gene (reference sequence).

This TCR was recovered from a human donor with classical Hodgkin lymphoma. The sample here was peripheral blood mononuclear cells (PBMCs), taken before the fourth cycle of nivolumab. The gene calls are TRBV27 and TRBJ1-1, with D possibly TRBD1 on 5 matching bases. CDR3 DNA: TGTGCCAGCAGTTTCACAGGGAACACTGAAGCTTTCTTT. Translating it yields CASSFTGNTEAFF.